Below, 21 T cell receptor beta chains from the same sample are listed, as sequenced in a study of control samples from healthy donors and cancer patients. Repertoires were generated with immunoSEQ multiplex PCR, while TCRdb's copy carries only in-frame clones and drops some. The sample holds some 140,000 clones, 89% seen once. The sequencing sample was made of PBMCs. The receptors were sampled from a man over 45 with head and neck cancer.

This chain connects TRBV10-3 to TRBJ2-7; D might be TRBD1 (6 bases). The CDR3 sequence is 13 residues long. The V gene lost 4 bases and the J gene lost 1 base, with 8 bases spanning the gap. Germline CDR1 is ENHRY and CDR2 is SYGVKD. For the CDR3, the DNA is TGTGCCATCAGTGGAGACAGGTCCTACGAGCAGTACTTC. Translating it yields CAISGDRSYEQYF.

The chain recombines TRBV6-1 with TRBJ1-5, with D possibly TRBD1 on 5 matching bases. V was cut by 0 bases and J by 6 bases, with 12 bases left in between. Looked up from germline, CDR1 is MNHNS and CDR2 is SASEGT. This CDR3 has 15 amino acids. The CDR3 here is CASSEAETGVQPQHF. For the CDR3, the DNA is TGTGCCAGCAGTGAAGCGGAAACGGGGGTTCAGCCCCAGCATTTT.

This sequence joins TRBV27 and TRBJ1-6; D may be TRBD1 (6 bases). V shed 0 bases and J shed 9 bases, with 9 bases lying between them. CDR1 is MNHEY, CDR2 SMNVEV, per germline (reference sequence). The CDR3 loop spans 14 amino acids. CDR3 coding DNA: TGTGCCAGCAGTTTATCCCAGGGGACTTCACCCCTCCACTTT. Residues: CASSLSQGTSPLHF.

This chain joins TRBV27 and TRBJ2-3; 8 bases match TRBD2. This CDR3 has 15 amino acids. After removal of 5 bases from V and 6 bases from J, the junction contained 10 bases not matched to a gene. Per germline, CDR1 MNHEY and CDR2 SMNVEV (reference sequence). The CDR3 sequence: CASSQPREGRDTQYF. The CDR3 nucleotides are TGTGCCAGCAGTCAACCTCGGGAGGGCCGGGATACGCAGTATTTT.

This clone came up once. CDR3 loop: CASSQVVAGVVPNTEAFF. The CDR3 DNA is TGTGCCAGCAGCCAAGTGGTAGCGGGTGTAGTCCCGAACACTGAAGCTTTCTTT. The chain links TRBV3-1 (or the pseudogene TRBV3-2) to TRBJ1-1; no definite D call. The CDR3 runs to 18 residues. In germline, CDR1 is LGHDT, CDR2 YNNKEL (reference sequence). V lost 1 base and J lost 1, with 19 bases in between.

This clone came up once. V is TRBV18 and J is TRBJ1-5; TRBD1 matches 8 bases. Germline V CDR1 and CDR2: KGHSH, LQKENI. With V trimmed by 4 bases and J by 12 bases, 5 bases remained unmatched. CDR3 length: 12 amino acids. CDR3 DNA: TGTGCCAGCTCACGAGGACAGGGACGCCAGCATTTT. This gives the protein CASSRGQGRQHF.

The rearrangement uses TRBV20-1 and TRBJ2-2, with 7 bases that match TRBD1. There are 16 residues in the CDR3. Germline V gene data show CDR1 as DFQATT and CDR2 as SNEGSKA (reference sequence). With 3 bases clipped from V and 3 bases from J, the junction kept 10 bases outside the gene matches. In nucleotides, the CDR3 is TGCAGTGCTAGTGTTTCGACCCAGGGGGACACCGGGGAGCTGTTTTTT. As protein: CSASVSTQGDTGELFF.

The gene calls are TRBV5-1 and TRBJ2-7, with 7 nucleotides matching TRBD1. Trimming at V came to 4 bases and at J to 7 bases, leaving 11 bases not matched to a gene. CDR3 length equals 14 residues. Per the germline V gene, CDR1 is SGHRS and CDR2 is YFSETQ. The CDR3 is CASSLQGTSGEQYF. The CDR3 DNA sequence: TGCGCCAGCAGCCTACAGGGGACAAGTGGAGAGCAGTACTTC.

V and J are TRBV29-1 and TRBJ1-2, with D tentatively TRBD1 (5 bases). The germline V gene encodes CDR1 SQVTM and CDR2 ANQGSEA. This CDR3 has 13 residues. The V gene lost 3 bases and the J gene lost 8 bases, with 16 bases spanning the gap. The CDR3 reads CSVDQWDSRGYTF. For the CDR3, the DNA is TGCAGCGTTGATCAATGGGACTCTAGAGGCTACACCTTC.

The chain employs TRBV5-1 and TRBJ2-6, with D unresolved. In germline, CDR1 is SGHRS, CDR2 YFSETQ. The V end was cut by 2 bases, the J end by 0 bases, with 9 bases between. The CDR3 is 16 amino acids. As DNA, the CDR3 is TGCGCCAGCAGCTTCCAGGTAAACTCTGGGGCCAACGTCCTGACTTTC. It is translated as CASSFQVNSGANVLTF.

The V call is TRBV7-3, the J call TRBJ2-1; TRBD2 might be the D (6 bases). The V end lost 5 bases, the J end lost 5 bases, and 16 bases lay between the germline ends. The CDR3 has 15 amino acids. Germline CDR1 is SGHTA and CDR2 is FQGTGA. Here the CDR3 reads CASSPMGTRNNEQFF. CDR3 nucleotides: TGTGCCAGCAGCCCAATGGGGACTCGAAACAATGAGCAGTTCTTC.

The genes are TRBV5-1 and TRBJ2-7; 8 nucleotides match TRBD2. CDR1 SGHRS and CDR2 YFSETQ come from the germline V gene. This CDR3 is 18 amino acids long. Germline trimming cut 4 bases from V and 2 bases from J; bases unmatched to any gene: 17. As DNA, the CDR3 is TGCGCCAGCAGCCTAAAGGGTCTAGCGGGCAGAGCCACCTACGAGCAGTACTTC. Residues: CASSLKGLAGRATYEQYF.

CDR3 amino acids: CASSSGIAGGPNEQFF. CDR3 nucleotide sequence: TGTGCCAGCAGCTCGGGAATAGCGGGGGGGCCCAATGAGCAGTTCTTC. The J gene is TRBJ2-1, the V gene TRBV11-2, with TRBD2 matching 11 bases. The V and J ends lost 4 bases and 6 bases, in that order; junction bases with no gene match: 8. The CDR3 has 16 residues. Looked up from germline, CDR1 is SGHAT and CDR2 is FQNNGV.

This sequence joins TRBV29-1 and TRBJ1-2; weak D call: TRBD1 (5 bases). The germline V gene has CDR1 SQVTM and CDR2 ANQGSEA. V lost 3 bases, J lost 8 bases, and 19 bases lay in between. This CDR3 comprises 14 residues. The CDR3 DNA follows: TGCAGCGTTGATGGGGGAGTTTGGGGCTGGGGCTACACCTTC. Amino acid sequence: CSVDGGVWGWGYTF.

The chain combines TRBV19 with TRBJ1-2, with unresolved D. Germline loops: CDR1 LNHDA, CDR2 SQIVND (reference sequence). The CDR3 consists of 14 residues. Deletions cut 1 base from V and 4 bases from J, with 10 bases between. CDR3 amino acids: CASSIASGPYGYTF. CDR3 nucleotide sequence: TGTGCCAGTAGTATAGCCTCGGGCCCCTATGGCTACACCTTC.

This chain connects TRBV6-2 or TRBV6-3 to TRBJ1-5; D gene ambiguous. The CDR3 runs 12 residues. Germline CDR1 MNHEY, CDR2 SVGEGT. Between the trimmed V and J ends, which lost 5 bases and 1 base, there was a span of 3 bases. CDR3 residues: CASSQSNQPQHF. The CDR3 DNA is TGTGCCAGCAGTCAGAGCAATCAGCCCCAGCATTTT.

The rearrangement uses TRBV27 and TRBJ2-1; D not certain. Trimming left V 4 bases short and J 5 bases short, with 12 bases between. The CDR3 totals 14 residues. Germline assignment: CDR1 MNHEY and CDR2 SMNVEV (reference sequence). As DNA, the CDR3 is TGTGCCAGCAGTTCTGCCGGGCTTCACAATGAGCAGTTCTTC. This sequence encodes CASSSAGLHNEQFF.

The J gene is TRBJ2-7, the V gene TRBV21-1. TRBV21-1 counts as a pseudogene. The CDR3 runs 14 residues. Here the CDR3 reads CASSKRAEIYEQYF. DNA for the CDR3: TGTGCCAGCAGCAAAAGGGCGGAAATCTACGAGCAGTACTTC.

The chain combines TRBV28 with TRBJ2-1, with D unclear. Trimming cost V 3 bases and J 10 bases, with 4 bases left between them. The CDR3 extends over 10 amino acids. The germline gives CDR1 MDHEN, CDR2 SYDVKM. The CDR3 sequence is CASSFGEQFF. Here the CDR3 DNA reads TGTGCCAGCAGTTTCGGAGAGCAGTTCTTC. Full variable domain (missing parts from reference TRBV28 and TRBJ2-1): DVKVTQSSRYLVKRTGEKVFLECVQDMDHENMFWYRQDPGLGLRLIYFSYDVKMKEKGDIPEGYSVSREKKERFSLILESASTNQTSMYLCASSFGEQFFGPGTRLTVL.

The chain carries TRBV28 and TRBJ2-7; the match to TRBD1 covers 9 bases. The CDR3 is 15 amino acids. The V segment lost 6 bases and the J segment 0 bases; nucleotides outside the gene matches: 6. From germline, CDR1 is MDHEN and CDR2 SYDVKM. CDR3 loop: CASSLTGGASYEQYF. The CDR3 DNA is TGTGCCAGCAGCCTGACAGGGGGAGCCTCCTACGAGCAGTACTTC.

The chain recombines TRBV10-3 with TRBJ2-5; D gene uncertain. CDR3 length: 15 residues. CDR1 ENHRY and CDR2 SYGVKD come from the germline V gene. The V end lost 4 bases, the J end lost 2 bases, and 14 bases lay between the germline ends. CDR3 sequence: CAISAATGKQETQYF. As DNA, the CDR3 is TGTGCCATCAGTGCCGCCACTGGAAAACAAGAGACCCAGTACTTC.